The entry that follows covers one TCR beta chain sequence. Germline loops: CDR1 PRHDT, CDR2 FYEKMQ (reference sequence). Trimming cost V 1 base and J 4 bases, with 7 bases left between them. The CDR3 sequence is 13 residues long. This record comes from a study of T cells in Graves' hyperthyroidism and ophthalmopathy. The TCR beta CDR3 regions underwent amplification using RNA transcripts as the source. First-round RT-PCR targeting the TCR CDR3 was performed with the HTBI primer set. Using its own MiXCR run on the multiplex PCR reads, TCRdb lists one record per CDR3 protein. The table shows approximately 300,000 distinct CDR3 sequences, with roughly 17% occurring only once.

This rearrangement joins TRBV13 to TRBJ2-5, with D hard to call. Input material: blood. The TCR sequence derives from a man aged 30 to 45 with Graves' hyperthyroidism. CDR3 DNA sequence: TGTGCCAGCAGCTTAGTAGGTGGAGAGACCCAGTACTTC. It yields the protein CASSLVGGETQYF.